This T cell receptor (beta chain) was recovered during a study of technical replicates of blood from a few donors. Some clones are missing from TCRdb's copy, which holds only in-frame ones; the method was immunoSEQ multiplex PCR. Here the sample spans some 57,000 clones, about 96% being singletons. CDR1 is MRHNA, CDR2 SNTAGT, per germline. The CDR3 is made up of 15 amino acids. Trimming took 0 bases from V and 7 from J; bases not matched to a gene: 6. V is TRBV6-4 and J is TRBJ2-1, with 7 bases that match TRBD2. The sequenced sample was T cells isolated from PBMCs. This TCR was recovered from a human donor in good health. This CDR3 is CASSDSSGFYNEQFF. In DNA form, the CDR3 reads TGTGCCAGCAGTGACTCTAGCGGGTTCTATAATGAGCAGTTCTTC.